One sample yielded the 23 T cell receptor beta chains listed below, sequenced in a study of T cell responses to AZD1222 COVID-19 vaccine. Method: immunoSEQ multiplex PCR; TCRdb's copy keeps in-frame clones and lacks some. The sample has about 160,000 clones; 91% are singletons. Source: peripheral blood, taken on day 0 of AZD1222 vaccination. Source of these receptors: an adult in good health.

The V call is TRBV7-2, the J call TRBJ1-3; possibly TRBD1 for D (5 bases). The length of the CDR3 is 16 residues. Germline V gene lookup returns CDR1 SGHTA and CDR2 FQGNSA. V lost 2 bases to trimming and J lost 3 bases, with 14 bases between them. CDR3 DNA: TGTGCCAGCAGCTTATTAGCAGGGATCGTTGGAAACACCATATATTTT. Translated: CASSLLAGIVGNTIYF.

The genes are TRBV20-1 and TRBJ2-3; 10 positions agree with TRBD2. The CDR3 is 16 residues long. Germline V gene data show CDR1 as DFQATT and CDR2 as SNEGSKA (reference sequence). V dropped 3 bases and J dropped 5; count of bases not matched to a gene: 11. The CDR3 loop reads CSASGAGGRGIDTQYF. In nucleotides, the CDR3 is TGCAGTGCTAGTGGAGCGGGAGGGCGGGGTATAGATACGCAGTATTTT.

CDR3 region: CATVSNQNEKLFF. CDR3 sequence (DNA): TGTGCCACCGTCTCAAACCAGAATGAAAAACTGTTTTTT. V and J are TRBV19 and TRBJ1-4; no firm D call. The germline V and J ends were trimmed by 10 bases and 5 bases, with 14 bases remaining between them. CDR3 length: 13 amino acids. Germline CDR1 and CDR2: LNHDA and SQIVND (reference sequence).

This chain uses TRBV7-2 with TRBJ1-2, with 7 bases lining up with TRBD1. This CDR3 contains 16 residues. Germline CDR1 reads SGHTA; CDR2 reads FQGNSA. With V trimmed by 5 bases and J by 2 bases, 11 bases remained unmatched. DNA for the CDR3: TGTGCCAGCAGCCCCCGTTCAGGGGGGACAAACTATGGCTACACCTTC. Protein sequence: CASSPRSGGTNYGYTF.

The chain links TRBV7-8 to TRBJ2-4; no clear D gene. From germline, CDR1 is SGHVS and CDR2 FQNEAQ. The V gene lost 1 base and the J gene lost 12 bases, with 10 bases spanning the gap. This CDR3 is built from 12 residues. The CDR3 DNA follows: TGTGCCAGCAGCTTAGGGTTCTCAGCTCAGTACTTC. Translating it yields CASSLGFSAQYF.

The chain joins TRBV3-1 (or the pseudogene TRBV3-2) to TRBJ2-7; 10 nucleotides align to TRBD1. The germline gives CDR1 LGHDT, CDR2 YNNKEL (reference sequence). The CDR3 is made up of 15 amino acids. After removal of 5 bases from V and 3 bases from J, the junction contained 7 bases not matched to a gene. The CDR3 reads CASSNRQGARYEQYF. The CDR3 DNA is TGTGCCAGCAGCAACCGACAGGGGGCGCGCTACGAGCAGTACTTC.

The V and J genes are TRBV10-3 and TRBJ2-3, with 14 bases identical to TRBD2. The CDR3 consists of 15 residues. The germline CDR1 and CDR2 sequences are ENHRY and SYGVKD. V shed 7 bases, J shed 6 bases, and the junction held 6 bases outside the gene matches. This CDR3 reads CAIKKGLAGVDTQYF. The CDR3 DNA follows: TGTGCCATCAAGAAGGGACTAGCGGGGGTGGATACGCAGTATTTT.

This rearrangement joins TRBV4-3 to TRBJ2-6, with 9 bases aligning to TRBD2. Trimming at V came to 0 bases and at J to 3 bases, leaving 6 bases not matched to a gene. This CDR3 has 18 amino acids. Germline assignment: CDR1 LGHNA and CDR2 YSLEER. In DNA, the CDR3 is TGCGCCAGCAGCCAAGAGGCAGCGGGGGGACTTGGGGCCAACGTCCTGACTTTC. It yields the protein CASSQEAAGGLGANVLTF.

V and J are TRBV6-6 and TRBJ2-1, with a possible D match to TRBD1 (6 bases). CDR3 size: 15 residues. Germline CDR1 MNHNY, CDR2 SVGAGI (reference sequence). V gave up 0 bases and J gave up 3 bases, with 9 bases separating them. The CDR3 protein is CASSYSATGYNEQFF. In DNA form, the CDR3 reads TGTGCCAGCAGTTACTCCGCGACAGGCTACAATGAGCAGTTCTTC.

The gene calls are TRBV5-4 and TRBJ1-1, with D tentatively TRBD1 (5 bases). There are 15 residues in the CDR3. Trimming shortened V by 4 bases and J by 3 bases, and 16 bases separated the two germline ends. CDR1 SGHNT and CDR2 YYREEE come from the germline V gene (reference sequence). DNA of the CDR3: TGTGCCAGCAGCCTGGAGGGACGGAGGGACACTGAAGCTTTCTTT. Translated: CASSLEGRRDTEAFF.

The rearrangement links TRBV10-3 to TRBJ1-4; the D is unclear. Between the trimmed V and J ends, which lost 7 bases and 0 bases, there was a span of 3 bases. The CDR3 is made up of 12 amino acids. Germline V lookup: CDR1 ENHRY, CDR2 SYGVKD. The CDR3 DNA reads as TGTGCCATCACGGCAACTAATGAAAAACTGTTTTTT. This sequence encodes CAITATNEKLFF.

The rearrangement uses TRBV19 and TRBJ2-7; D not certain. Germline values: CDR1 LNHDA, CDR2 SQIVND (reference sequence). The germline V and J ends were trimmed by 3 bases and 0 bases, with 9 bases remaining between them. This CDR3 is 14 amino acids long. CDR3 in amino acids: CASSIGPTSYEQYF. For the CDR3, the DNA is TGTGCCAGTAGTATCGGACCCACCTCCTACGAGCAGTACTTC.

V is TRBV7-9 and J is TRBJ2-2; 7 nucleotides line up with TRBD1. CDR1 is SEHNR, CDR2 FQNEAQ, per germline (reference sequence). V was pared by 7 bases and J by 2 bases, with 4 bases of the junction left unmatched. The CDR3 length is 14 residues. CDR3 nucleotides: TGTGCCAGCAAAAGGGACAGTAACACCGGGGAGCTGTTTTTT. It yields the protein CASKRDSNTGELFF.

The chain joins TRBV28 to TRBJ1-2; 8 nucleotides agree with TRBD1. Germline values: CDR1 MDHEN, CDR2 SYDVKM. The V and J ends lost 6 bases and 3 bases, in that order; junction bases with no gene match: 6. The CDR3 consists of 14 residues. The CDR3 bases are TGTGCCAGCAGCCCAGGGGGCGGGTACTATGGCTACACCTTC. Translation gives CASSPGGGYYGYTF.

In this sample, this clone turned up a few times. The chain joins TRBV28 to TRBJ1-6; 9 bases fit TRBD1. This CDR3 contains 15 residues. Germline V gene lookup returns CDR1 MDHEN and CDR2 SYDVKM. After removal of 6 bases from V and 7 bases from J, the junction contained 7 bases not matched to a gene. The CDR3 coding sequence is TGTGCCAGCAGGGTACAGGGGGCTGAGAATTCACCCCTCCACTTT. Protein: CASRVQGAENSPLHF.

CDR3 region: CASRPSVRDTQYF. The DNA for the CDR3 is TGTGCCAGTAGGCCGTCAGTCCGCGATACGCAGTATTTT. The chain employs TRBV19 and TRBJ2-3; D not resolved. Trimming pared 6 bases from V and 6 bases from J, leaving 13 bases between. The CDR3 is made up of 13 amino acids. Germline lookup yields CDR1 LNHDA and CDR2 SQIVND (reference sequence). Looking up the rest from reference TRBV19 and TRBJ2-3 gives the full variable domain: DGGITQSPKYLFRKEGQNVTLSCEQNLNHDAMYWYRQDPGQGLRLIYYSQIVNDFQKGDIAEGYSVSREKKESFPLTVTSAQKNPTAFYLCASRPSVRDTQYFGPGTRLTVL.

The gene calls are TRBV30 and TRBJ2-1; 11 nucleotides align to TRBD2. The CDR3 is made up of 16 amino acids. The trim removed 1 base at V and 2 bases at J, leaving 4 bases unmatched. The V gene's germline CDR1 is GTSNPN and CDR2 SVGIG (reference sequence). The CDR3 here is CAWSAALAGAYNEQFF. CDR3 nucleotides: TGTGCCTGGAGTGCAGCACTAGCGGGAGCCTACAATGAGCAGTTCTTC.

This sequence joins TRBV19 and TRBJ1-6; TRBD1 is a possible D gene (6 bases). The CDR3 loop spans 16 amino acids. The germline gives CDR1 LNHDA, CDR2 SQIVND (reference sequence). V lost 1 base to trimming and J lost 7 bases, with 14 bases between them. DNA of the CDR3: TGTGCCAGTAGTATAGCTACGGGCCAGGGGAATTCACCCCTCCACTTT. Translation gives CASSIATGQGNSPLHF.

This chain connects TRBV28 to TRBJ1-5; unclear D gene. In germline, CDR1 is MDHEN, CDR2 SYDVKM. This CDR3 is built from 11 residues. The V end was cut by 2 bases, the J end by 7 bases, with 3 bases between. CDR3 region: CASSLQQPQHF. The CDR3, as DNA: TGTGCCAGCAGTTTACAGCAGCCCCAGCATTTT.

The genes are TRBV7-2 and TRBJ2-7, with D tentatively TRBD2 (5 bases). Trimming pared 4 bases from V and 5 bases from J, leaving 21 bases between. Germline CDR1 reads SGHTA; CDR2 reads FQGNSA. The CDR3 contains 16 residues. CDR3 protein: CASSSGRIRSVDEQYF. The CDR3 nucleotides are TGTGCCAGCAGCTCCGGACGGATCCGTAGCGTGGACGAGCAGTACTTC.

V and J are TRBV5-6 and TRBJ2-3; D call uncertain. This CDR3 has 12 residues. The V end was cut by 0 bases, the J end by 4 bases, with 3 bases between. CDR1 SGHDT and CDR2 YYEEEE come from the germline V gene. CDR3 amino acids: CASSLAADTQYF. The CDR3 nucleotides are TGTGCCAGCAGCTTGGCTGCAGATACGCAGTATTTT.

The CDR3 here is CASRTGRRADTQYF. CDR3 sequence (DNA): TGTGCCAGCAGGACCGGGCGCCGCGCAGATACGCAGTATTTT. This chain uses TRBV6-5 with TRBJ2-3, with D unresolved. Trimming cost V 6 bases and J 4 bases, with 14 bases left between them. The germline CDR1 and CDR2 sequences are MNHEY and SVGAGI. This CDR3 has 14 amino acids.

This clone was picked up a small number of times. CDR3: CASSQGPPTAPGNTIYF. In nucleotides, the CDR3 is TGTGCCAGCAGCCAGGGTCCCCCGACCGCTCCAGGAAACACCATATATTTT. V and J are TRBV3-1 (or the pseudogene TRBV3-2) and TRBJ1-3; D not resolved. The length of the CDR3 is 17 residues. Per the germline V gene, CDR1 is LGHDT and CDR2 is YNNKEL (reference sequence). V gave up 3 bases and J gave up 4 bases, with 19 bases separating them.